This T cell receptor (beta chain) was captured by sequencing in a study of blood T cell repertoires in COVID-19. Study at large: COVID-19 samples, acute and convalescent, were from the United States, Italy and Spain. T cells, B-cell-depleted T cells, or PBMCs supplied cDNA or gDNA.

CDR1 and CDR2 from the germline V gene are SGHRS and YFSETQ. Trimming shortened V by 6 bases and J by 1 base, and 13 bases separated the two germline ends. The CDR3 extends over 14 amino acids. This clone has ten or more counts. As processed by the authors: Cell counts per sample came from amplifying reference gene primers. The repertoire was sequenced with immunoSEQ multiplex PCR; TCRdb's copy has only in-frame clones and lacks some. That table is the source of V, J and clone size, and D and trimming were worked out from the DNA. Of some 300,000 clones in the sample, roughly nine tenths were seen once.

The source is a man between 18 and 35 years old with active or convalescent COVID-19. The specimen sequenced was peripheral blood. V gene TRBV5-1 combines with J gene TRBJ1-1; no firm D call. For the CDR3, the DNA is TGCGCCAGCAAGGTGAGGTCTGGGAACACTGAAGCTTTCTTT. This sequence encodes CASKVRSGNTEAFF.